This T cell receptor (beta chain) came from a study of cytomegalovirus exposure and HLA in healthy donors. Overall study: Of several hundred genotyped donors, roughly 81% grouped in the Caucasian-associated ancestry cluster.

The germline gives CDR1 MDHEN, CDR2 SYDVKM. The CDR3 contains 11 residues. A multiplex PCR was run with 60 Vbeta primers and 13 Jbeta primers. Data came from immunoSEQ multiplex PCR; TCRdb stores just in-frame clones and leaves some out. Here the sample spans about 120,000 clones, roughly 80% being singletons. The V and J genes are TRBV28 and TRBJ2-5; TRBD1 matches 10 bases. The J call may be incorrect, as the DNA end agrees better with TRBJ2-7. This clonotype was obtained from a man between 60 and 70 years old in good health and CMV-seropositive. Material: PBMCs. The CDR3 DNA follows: TGTGCCACCCGACAGGGGGCCGAGCAGTACTTC. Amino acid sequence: CATRQGAEQYF.